These 13 T cell receptor beta chains came from one sample sequenced in a study of T cells in Graves' hyperthyroidism and ophthalmopathy (dated by TCRdb to the late 2010s). Libraries were prepared through multiplex PCR. The sample was run on an Illumina HiSeq 2000. Amplification of TCR beta CDR3 regions was carried out from RNA transcripts. A first-round RT-PCR of the TCR CDR3 used the HTBI primer set with the Qiagen OneStep RT-PCR kit. The public reads were reprocessed in TCRdb via fastp at Q25 and MiXCR, keeping in-frame beta chains. Duplicate CDR3 protein sequences are folded into a single record with the most common DNA and genes. The sample table holds roughly 530,000 distinct CDR3 sequences, of which 17% were seen once. Approximately 15% of the sample rests with the top ten. The sample consisted of blood. The receptors derive from a woman between 18 and 29 years old with Graves' ophthalmopathy.

This clonotype turned up a few times. The rearrangement joins TRBV19 to TRBJ1-5, with D hard to call. Germline CDR1 and CDR2: LNHDA and SQIVND (reference sequence). Trimming removed 4 bases at V and 3 bases at J, with 7 bases between. The CDR3 is 13 amino acids. DNA of the CDR3: TGTGCCAGTAGTAAGGGTCCCAATCAGCCCCAGCATTTT. Translation gives CASSKGPNQPQHF.

The rearrangement joins TRBV7-3 to TRBJ1-1; unclear D gene. From germline, CDR1 is SGHTA and CDR2 FQGTGA. This CDR3 region has 10 residues. V lost 2 bases and J 11 bases, leaving 6 bases between the germline ends. In nucleotides, the CDR3 is TGTGCCAGCAGCTTAGAAGGGGCTTTCTTT. This codes for CASSLEGAFF.

The chain has TRBV2 and TRBJ2-7; 12 bases agree with TRBD1. The CDR3 runs 19 residues. J gave up 3 bases and V 8 bases, and 20 bases lay outside the gene matches. Germline values: CDR1 SNHLY, CDR2 FYNNEI. Written as DNA, the CDR3 is TGTGCCAGCTCCCTAAGGCGGGGACAGGGGGCCCTAGGTAACTACGAGCAGTACTTC. Translation gives CASSLRRGQGALGNYEQYF. Full variable domain (rest looked up from reference TRBV2 and TRBJ2-7): EPEVTQTPSHQVTQMGQEVILRCVPISNHLYFYWYRQILGQKVEFLVSFYNNEISEKSEIFDDQFSVERPDGSNFTLKIRSTKLEDSAMYFCASSLRRGQGALGNYEQYFGPGTRLTVT.

The V and J genes are TRBV29-1 and TRBJ2-3, with 7 bases that match TRBD2. The V segment lost 1 base and the J segment 0 bases; nucleotides outside the gene matches: 7. CDR1 is SQVTM and CDR2 is ANQGSEA in the germline V gene. The CDR3 sequence is 16 residues long. CDR3 loop: CSVEVGLAVSTDTQYF. DNA of the CDR3: TGCAGCGTTGAAGTTGGTCTAGCGGTTAGCACAGATACGCAGTATTTT.

This clonotype appeared many times. V gene TRBV28 combines with J gene TRBJ1-6; possible D gene TRBD1, 5 bases. V was pared by 8 bases and J by 5 bases, with 13 bases between. This CDR3 contains 14 residues. CDR1 MDHEN and CDR2 SYDVKM come from the germline V gene. The CDR3 region is CASEGRGHNSPLHF. The DNA for the CDR3 is TGTGCCAGCGAGGGAAGGGGTCATAATTCACCCCTCCACTTT.

The rearrangement joins TRBV7-3 to TRBJ2-7; 15 bases map to TRBD2. V lost 5 bases and J lost 0; bases outside the gene matches: 5. The CDR3 runs to 17 residues. Germline CDR1 SGHTA, CDR2 FQGTGA. CDR3 amino acids: CASSGGGLAGGSYEQYF. The CDR3 nucleotides are TGTGCCAGCAGCGGGGGGGGACTAGCGGGGGGCTCCTACGAGCAGTACTTC. The full variable domain, rest sourced from reference TRBV7-3 and TRBJ2-7, is GAGVSQTPSNKVTEKGKYVELRCDPISGHTALYWYRQSLGQGPEFLIYFQGTGAADDSGLPNDRFFAVRPEGSVSTLKIQRTERGDSAVYLCASSGGGLAGGSYEQYFGPGTRLTVT.

This clonotype has more than one count but fewer than ten. The J gene is TRBJ1-5, the V gene TRBV27, with D perhaps matching TRBD1 (5 bases). Germline V gives CDR1 MNHEY, CDR2 SMNVEV (reference sequence). Between the trimmed V and J ends, which lost 1 base and 4 bases, there was a span of 14 bases. CDR3 length: 16 residues. Here the CDR3 reads CASSLYGSGGNQPQHF. For the CDR3, the DNA is TGTGCCAGCAGTTTATATGGTTCCGGGGGGAATCAGCCCCAGCATTTT.

There are many counts of this clonotype. The genes are TRBV27 and TRBJ1-1; D might be TRBD1 (6 bases). Germline lookup yields CDR1 MNHEY and CDR2 SMNVEV (reference sequence). Deletions cut 2 bases from V and 3 bases from J, with 13 bases between. CDR3 length: 15 amino acids. The CDR3 DNA follows: TGTGCCAGCAGTTTAACCCCTACAGGGTACACTGAAGCTTTCTTT. Protein product: CASSLTPTGYTEAFF.

This clonotype was seen many times. The chain couples TRBV6-1 to TRBJ2-3, with D perhaps matching TRBD1 or TRBD2 (6 bases each). Germline V gene sequence: CDR1 MNHNS, CDR2 SASEGT. Trimming removed 8 bases at V and 0 bases at J, with 21 bases between. The length of the CDR3 is 17 residues. CDR3 region: CASYLVGGGRSTDTQYF. CDR3 DNA: TGTGCCAGCTATCTCGTAGGGGGAGGACGTAGCACAGATACGCAGTATTTT.

This clonotype turned up a few times. The V and J genes are TRBV7-6 and TRBJ2-7, with D unclear. The ends were cut back, 0 bases at V and 2 bases at J, with 14 bases in the middle. CDR3 length: 16 amino acids. Looked up from germline, CDR1 is SGHVS and CDR2 is FNYEAQ. CDR3 in amino acids: CASSLAHTEKPYEQYF. CDR3 nucleotide sequence: TGTGCCAGCAGCTTAGCGCACACAGAAAAGCCCTACGAGCAGTACTTC.

This clonotype was counted at least ten times. This rearrangement joins TRBV2 to TRBJ2-5; TRBD2 matches at 7 bases. Germline V gene data show CDR1 as SNHLY and CDR2 as FYNNEI. V was clipped by 6 bases and J by 7 bases; unmatched bases: 5. This CDR3 region has 12 residues. The CDR3 loop is CASRDGGGTQYF. CDR3 bases: TGTGCCAGCAGGGACGGCGGGGGGACCCAGTACTTC.

This clonotype was picked up many times. The CDR3 DNA is TGTGCCAGCAGCTTCCGGACTAGCGGGAGCCAAGAGACCCAGTACTTC. It encodes CASSFRTSGSQETQYF. This sequence joins TRBV7-9 and TRBJ2-5; 13 bases are shared with TRBD2. Per the germline V gene, CDR1 is SEHNR and CDR2 is FQNEAQ (reference sequence). The CDR3 loop spans 16 amino acids. The V gene end was trimmed by 3 bases and the J gene end by 1 base; junction bases not matched to a gene: 2.

Written as DNA, the CDR3 is TGCAGCGTTGAAGATCCCGGTCGGCCCCAGCATTTT. Its translation is CSVEDPGRPQHF. This chain joins TRBV29-1 and TRBJ1-5; D is undetermined. The V and J ends lost 0 bases and 9 bases respectively, with 9 bases between them. Germline V gene lookup returns CDR1 SQVTM and CDR2 ANQGSEA. This CDR3 has 12 residues. The whole variable domain, filled in from reference TRBV29-1 and TRBJ1-5, reads SAVISQKPSRDICQRGTSLTIQCQVDSQVTMMFWYRQQPGQSLTLIATANQGSEATYESGFVIDKFPISRPNLTFSTLTVSNMSPEDSSIYLCSVEDPGRPQHFGDGTRLSIL.